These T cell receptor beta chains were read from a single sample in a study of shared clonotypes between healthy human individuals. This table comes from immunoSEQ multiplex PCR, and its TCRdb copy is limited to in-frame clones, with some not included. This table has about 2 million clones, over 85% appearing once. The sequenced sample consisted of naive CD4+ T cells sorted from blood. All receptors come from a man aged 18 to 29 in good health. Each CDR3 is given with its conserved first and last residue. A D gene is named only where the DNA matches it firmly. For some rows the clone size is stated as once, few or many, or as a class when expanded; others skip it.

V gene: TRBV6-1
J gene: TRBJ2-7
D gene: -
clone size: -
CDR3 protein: CASSERNRAYEQYF
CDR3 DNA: TGTGCCAGCAGTGAGAGGAACAGGGCCTACGAGCAGTACTTC

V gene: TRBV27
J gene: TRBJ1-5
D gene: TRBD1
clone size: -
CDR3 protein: CASSLTGQLNQPQHF
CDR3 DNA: TGTGCCAGCAGTTTAACGGGACAGCTCAATCAGCCCCAGCATTTT

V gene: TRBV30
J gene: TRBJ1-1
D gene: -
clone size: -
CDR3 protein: CAWSGYNRVTEAFF
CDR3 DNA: TGTGCCTGGAGTGGCTATAACAGGGTCACTGAAGCTTTCTTT

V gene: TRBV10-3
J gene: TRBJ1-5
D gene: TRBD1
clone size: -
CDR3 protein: CATTWDRRQPQHF
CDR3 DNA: TGTGCCACCACATGGGACAGGCGGCAGCCCCAGCATTTT

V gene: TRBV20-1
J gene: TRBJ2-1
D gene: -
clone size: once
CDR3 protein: CSARRTNEQFF
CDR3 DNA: TGCAGTGCTAGGCGGACCAATGAGCAGTTCTTC

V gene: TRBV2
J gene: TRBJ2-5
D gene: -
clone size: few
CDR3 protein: CASSEGETQYF
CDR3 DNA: TGTGCCAGCAGTGAAGGAGAGACCCAGTACTTC

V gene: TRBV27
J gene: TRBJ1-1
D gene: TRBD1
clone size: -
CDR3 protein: CASRPGTGLNTEAFF
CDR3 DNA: TGTGCCAGCAGACCCGGGACAGGGTTGAACACTGAAGCTTTCTTT

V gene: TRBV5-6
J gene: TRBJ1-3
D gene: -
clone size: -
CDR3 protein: CASSLDRGLGRGNTIYF
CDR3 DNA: TGTGCCAGCAGCTTGGACCGGGGGCTGGGGAGAGGAAACACCATATATTTT

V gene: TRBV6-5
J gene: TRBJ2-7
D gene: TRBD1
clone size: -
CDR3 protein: CASSSPGQGVHEQYF
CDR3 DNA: TGTGCCAGCAGTTCGCCGGGACAGGGAGTCCACGAGCAGTACTTC

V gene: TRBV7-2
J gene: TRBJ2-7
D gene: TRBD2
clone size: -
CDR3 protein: CASSPSSGAVTYEQYF
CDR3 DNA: TGTGCCAGCAGCCCCTCAAGCGGGGCCGTTACCTACGAGCAGTACTTC

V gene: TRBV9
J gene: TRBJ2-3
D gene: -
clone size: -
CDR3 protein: CASSVGPSASTDTQYF
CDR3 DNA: TGTGCCAGCAGCGTTGGCCCTAGCGCGAGCACAGATACGCAGTATTTT

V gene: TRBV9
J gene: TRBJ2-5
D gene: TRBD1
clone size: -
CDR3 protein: CASSVGSGQGIETQYF
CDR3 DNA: TGTGCCAGCAGCGTAGGGTCGGGACAGGGGATAGAGACCCAGTACTTC

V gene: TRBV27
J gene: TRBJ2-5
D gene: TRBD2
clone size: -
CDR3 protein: CASSLSPTSGVTQYF
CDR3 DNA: TGTGCCAGCAGTTTATCCCCCACTAGCGGAGTAACCCAGTACTTC

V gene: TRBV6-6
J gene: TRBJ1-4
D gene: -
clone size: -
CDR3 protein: CASSYRDPSNEKLFF
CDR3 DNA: TGTGCCAGCAGTTATCGGGACCCTTCTAATGAAAAACTGTTTTTT

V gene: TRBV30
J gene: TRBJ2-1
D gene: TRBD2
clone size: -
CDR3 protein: CARGLAGARVNEQFF
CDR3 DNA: TGTGCCCGAGGACTAGCGGGGGCCCGGGTGAATGAGCAGTTCTTC

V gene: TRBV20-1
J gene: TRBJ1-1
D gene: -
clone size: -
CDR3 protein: CSIGNTEAFF
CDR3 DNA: TGCAGTATAGGCAACACTGAAGCTTTCTTT

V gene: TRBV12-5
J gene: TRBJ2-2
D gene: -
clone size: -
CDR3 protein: CASGPLVTGELFF
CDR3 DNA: TGTGCTAGTGGCCCCCTGGTGACCGGGGAGCTGTTTTTT

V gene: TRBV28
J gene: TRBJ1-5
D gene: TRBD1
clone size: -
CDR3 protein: CASTRRDRRTRGNQPQHF
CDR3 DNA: TGTGCCAGCACGCGCCGGGACAGGAGAACCCGGGGCAATCAGCCCCAGCATTTT

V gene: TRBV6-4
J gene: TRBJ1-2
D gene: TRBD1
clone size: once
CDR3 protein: CASSDGTGNGYTF
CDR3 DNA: TGTGCCAGCAGTGACGGGACAGGGAATGGCTACACCTTC

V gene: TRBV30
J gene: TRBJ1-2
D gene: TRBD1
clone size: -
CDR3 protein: CAWTPDRGLYGYTF
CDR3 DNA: TGTGCCTGGACCCCGGACAGGGGGCTTTATGGCTACACCTTC

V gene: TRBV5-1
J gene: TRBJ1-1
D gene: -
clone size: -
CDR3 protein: CASSFSGETEAFF
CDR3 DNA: TGCGCCAGCAGCTTTAGTGGGGAGACTGAAGCTTTCTTT

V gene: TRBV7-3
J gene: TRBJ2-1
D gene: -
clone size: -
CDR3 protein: CASSIQGNEQFF
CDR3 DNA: TGTGCCAGCAGCATACAGGGAAATGAGCAGTTCTTC

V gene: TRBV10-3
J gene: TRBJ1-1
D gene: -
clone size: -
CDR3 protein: CAISALNTEAFF
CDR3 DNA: TGTGCCATCAGTGCCCTGAACACTGAAGCTTTCTTT

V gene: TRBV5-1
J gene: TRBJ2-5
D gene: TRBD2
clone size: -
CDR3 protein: CASQLAGASGTQYF
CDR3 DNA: TGCGCCAGCCAACTAGCGGGAGCCTCAGGGACCCAGTACTTC